This T cell receptor (beta chain) was captured in a study of naive and memory T cell subsets. Study results and limitations: No ground truth validated the naive and memory repertoire findings.

This clonotype is deemed medium-sized (0.01 to 0.1%). As yet, its antigen is unknown. An equimolar mix of two oligonucleotides served as the beta constant-region primer for TRBC1 and TRBC2. Nested alpha and beta constant-region primers with the SP2 primer drove four PCR rounds on ligated cDNA. TCRdb passed the UMI-ligation and nested PCR reads through MiXCR, listing each CDR3 protein once. Of under 100,000 distinct CDR3 sequences listed, around 7% are singletons. Germline CDR1 reads SQVTM; CDR2 reads ANQGSEA. The CDR3 totals 15 residues. Germline trimming cut 4 bases from V and 2 bases from J; bases unmatched to any gene: 9. Cells stained for CD3, CD4, CD8, CD45RA and CD27 were sorted into four subsets.

This chain links TRBV29-1 with TRBJ1-1; 8 bases agree with TRBD1. The sequenced sample was central memory CD4+ T cells from blood. This TCR derives from a human donor in good health. The DNA for the CDR3 is TGCAGCGTTGGGGATAGGGGGACAGGTAACACTGAAGCTTTCTTT. It codes for CSVGDRGTGNTEAFF.